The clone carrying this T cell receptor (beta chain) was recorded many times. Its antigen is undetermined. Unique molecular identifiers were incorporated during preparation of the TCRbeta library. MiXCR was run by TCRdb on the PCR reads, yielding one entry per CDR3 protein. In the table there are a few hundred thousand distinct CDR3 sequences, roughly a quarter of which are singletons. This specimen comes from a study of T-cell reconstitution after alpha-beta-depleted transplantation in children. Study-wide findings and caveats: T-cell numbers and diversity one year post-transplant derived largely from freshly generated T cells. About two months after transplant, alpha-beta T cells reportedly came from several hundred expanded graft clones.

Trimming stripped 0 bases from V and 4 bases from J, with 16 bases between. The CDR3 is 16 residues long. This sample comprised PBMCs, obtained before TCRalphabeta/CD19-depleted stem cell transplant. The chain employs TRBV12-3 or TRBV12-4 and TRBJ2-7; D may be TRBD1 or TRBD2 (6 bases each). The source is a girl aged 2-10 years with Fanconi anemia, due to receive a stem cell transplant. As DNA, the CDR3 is TGTGCCAGCAGTTTAGCTTTGGGACACCGGGGGTACGAGCAGTACTTC. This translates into CASSLALGHRGYEQYF.